The source of this T cell receptor (beta chain) is a study of T cell responses to AZD1222 COVID-19 vaccine. Findings and limits, study-wide: Vaccine-associated CD4 TCRs spanned spike, dominant at 160-218 and 743-854.

The assay was immunoSEQ multiplex PCR, and TCRdb's table has in-frame clones only and misses some. The table shows 150,000 to 200,000 clones, with 85% to 90% occurring only once. Remarks on this clone: As yet, its antigen is unknown.

The receptor was isolated from an adult who received the MenACWY meningococcal vaccine as a control. This specimen was peripheral blood, taken 28 days after the second dose of the MenACWY control vaccine.

CDR3 coding DNA: TGTGCCAGCAGTTTGGTCGCCGGAAACACCATATATTTT. Residues: CASSLVAGNTIYF. V usage is TRBV28 and J usage is TRBJ1-3; D gene ambiguous. The CDR3 totals 13 residues. In germline, CDR1 is MDHEN, CDR2 SYDVKM. Trimming stripped 3 bases from V and 4 bases from J, with 7 bases between. Based on the CDR3 plus reference TRBV28 and TRBJ1-3, the full variable domain is DVKVTQSSRYLVKRTGEKVFLECVQDMDHENMFWYRQDPGLGLRLIYFSYDVKMKEKGDIPEGYSVSREKKERFSLILESASTNQTSMYLCASSLVAGNTIYFGEGSWLTVV.